The text below deals with one TCR beta chain. Its antigen remains unknown. The PCR ran on 60 Vbeta and 13 Jbeta primers. The method was immunoSEQ multiplex PCR; TCRdb's version includes in-frame clones alone and lacks a portion of them. The table includes approximately 92,000 clones, less than 70% detected once. The data belong to a study of cytomegalovirus exposure and HLA in healthy donors. General study points: The authors judged a highly shared variant cluster likely a sequencing artifact. Researchers catalogued roughly 150 TCR beta chains as cytomegalovirus-associated.

V was pared by 2 bases and J by 4 bases, with 11 bases between. In germline, CDR1 is MNHEY, CDR2 SMNVEV (reference sequence). CDR3 length: 14 amino acids. The V and J genes are TRBV27 and TRBJ1-2, with D possibly being TRBD1 (5 bases). This TCR was sampled from a man aged 50 or older in good health and CMV-seronegative. Sequenced sample: PBMCs. The CDR3 sequence: CASSLVGPGYGYTF. DNA of the CDR3: TGTGCCAGCAGTTTAGTGGGGCCTGGCTATGGCTACACCTTC.